Following are 19 T cell receptor beta chains from one sample sequenced in a study of blood T cell repertoires in COVID-19. Data came from immunoSEQ multiplex PCR; TCRdb stores just in-frame clones and leaves some out. The sample includes 50,000 to 70,000 clones, roughly 70% of them seen just once. The sequenced sample was PBMCs or T cells enriched from blood (not recorded which). The receptors originated from a woman aged 55-75 years who had been exposed to COVID-19.

The chain couples TRBV24-1 to TRBJ2-7, with D possibly matching TRBD2 (6 bases). This CDR3 is 14 amino acids long. V was clipped by 3 bases and J by 6 bases, with 14 bases between them. From germline, CDR1 is KGHDR and CDR2 SFDVKD. In DNA, the CDR3 is TGTGCCACCAGTGATCCGCTGGGCGGGGTCGAGCAGTACTTC. It yields the protein CATSDPLGGVEQYF.

The genes are TRBV7-2 and TRBJ2-2; D unresolved. Germline lookup yields CDR1 SGHTA and CDR2 FQGNSA. V lost 5 bases to trimming and J lost 1 base, with 11 bases between them. CDR3 length: 15 residues. The DNA for the CDR3 is TGTGCCAGCAGCCTCCGGGTCCAGAACACCGGGGAGCTGTTTTTT. It codes for CASSLRVQNTGELFF. Looking up the rest from reference TRBV7-2 and TRBJ2-2 gives the full variable domain: GAGVSQSPSNKVTEKGKDVELRCDPISGHTALYWYRQSLGQGLEFLIYFQGNSAPDKSGLPSDRFSAERTGGSVSTLTIQRTQQEDSAVYLCASSLRVQNTGELFFGEGSRLTVL.

The chain joins TRBV19 to TRBJ1-2; D unresolved. Germline CDR1 and CDR2: LNHDA and SQIVND (reference sequence). With 5 bases removed from V and 6 bases from J, the gap between germline ends came to 13 bases. The CDR3 is made up of 13 amino acids. The CDR3 DNA reads as TGTGCCAGTAGTCGTCTAAGGGAGAATGGCTACACCTTC. Protein: CASSRLRENGYTF.

The CDR3 DNA is TGTGCCAGCTCACCGAACAGGGCGTTTTACACAGATACGCAGTATTTT. It specifies CASSPNRAFYTDTQYF. The rearrangement joins TRBV18 to TRBJ2-3; possible D gene TRBD1, 6 bases. CDR1 is KGHSH, CDR2 LQKENI, per germline. V was clipped by 3 bases and J by 2 bases, with 15 bases between them. This CDR3 spans 16 amino acids.

This clone was counted once. This chain uses TRBV7-6 with TRBJ1-1; no clear D gene. With 1 base removed from V and 1 base from J, the gap between germline ends came to 10 bases. The V gene's germline CDR1 is SGHVS and CDR2 FNYEAQ. The CDR3 spans 15 residues. The CDR3 sequence is CASSLVVVGNTEAFF. The DNA for the CDR3 is TGTGCCAGCAGCTTAGTAGTGGTCGGGAACACTGAAGCTTTCTTT.

The J gene is TRBJ2-5, the V gene TRBV9; TRBD2 might be the D (6 bases). The CDR3 contains 14 residues. V dropped 3 bases and J dropped 0 bases, with 9 bases sitting between them. Germline V lookup: CDR1 SGDLS, CDR2 YYNGEE. This chain's CDR3 is CASSALADQETQYF. The CDR3, as DNA: TGTGCCAGCAGCGCGTTAGCGGACCAAGAGACCCAGTACTTC. Full variable domain (outside the CDR3, taken from reference TRBV9 and TRBJ2-5): DSGVTQTPKHLITATGQRVTLRCSPRSGDLSVYWYQQSLDQGLQFLIQYYNGEERAKGNILERFSAQQFPDLHSELNLSSLELGDSALYFCASSALADQETQYFGPGTRLLVL.

The J gene is TRBJ1-1, the V gene TRBV4-3; D unclear. V was cut by 0 bases and J by 2 bases, with 10 bases left in between. The CDR3 runs 15 residues. From germline, CDR1 is LGHNA and CDR2 YSLEER. The CDR3 is CASSQDGGRNTEAFF. The CDR3 DNA follows: TGCGCCAGCAGCCAAGATGGTGGGAGAAACACTGAAGCTTTCTTT.

This chain joins TRBV7-2 and TRBJ2-7, with 10 bases aligning to TRBD2. The ends lost 6 bases at V and 6 bases at J; junction bases unmatched: 5. The CDR3 is 13 amino acids. Germline lookup yields CDR1 SGHTA and CDR2 FQGNSA. In DNA, the CDR3 is TGTGCCAGCAGTGTAGCGGGAGGTCCCGAGCAGTACTTC. It yields the protein CASSVAGGPEQYF.

The chain combines TRBV5-8 with TRBJ1-5, with a possible D match to TRBD1 (6 bases). Trimming took 4 bases from V and 1 from J, leaving 21 bases between them. This CDR3 comprises 18 residues. CDR1 is SGHTS, CDR2 YDEGEE, per germline. In DNA form, the CDR3 reads TGTGCCAGCAGCCCCAGGGGCGGTGGGGCAGGGAGCAATCAGCCCCAGCATTTT. This gives the protein CASSPRGGGAGSNQPQHF.

This clone was detected only once. The chain links TRBV7-2 to TRBJ2-7; 8 nucleotides align to TRBD2. The CDR3 length is 16 residues. From germline, CDR1 is SGHTA and CDR2 FQGNSA. Unmatched junction bases numbered 10, after V lost 1 base and J lost 5 bases. The CDR3 loop reads CASSLGGTRSRDEQYF. The DNA for the CDR3 is TGTGCCAGCAGCTTAGGTGGGACTAGGTCCAGAGACGAGCAGTACTTC.

The sample holds a few counts of this clone. The chain is built from TRBV10-3 and TRBJ1-1; D is possibly TRBD1 (6 bases). Deletions cut 3 bases from V and 4 bases from J, with 12 bases between. Germline V gene data show CDR1 as ENHRY and CDR2 as SYGVKD. The CDR3 loop spans 14 amino acids. The CDR3 region is CAISDQGRATEAFF. The CDR3 coding sequence is TGTGCCATCAGTGACCAGGGGCGAGCCACTGAAGCTTTCTTT.

The chain employs TRBV15 and TRBJ2-1; D call uncertain. V was shortened by 0 bases and J by 9 bases, with 12 bases between the two germline ends. The germline V gene encodes CDR1 LNHNV and CDR2 YYDKDF (reference sequence). The CDR3 has 14 amino acids. Written as DNA, the CDR3 is TGTGCCACCAGCAGAGATGCACAGACCAGTGAGCAGTTCTTC. Translated, it gives CATSRDAQTSEQFF.

The rearrangement uses TRBV10-3 and TRBJ1-1; D not certain. V dropped 4 bases and J dropped 7 bases, with 13 bases sitting between them. Germline CDR1 is ENHRY and CDR2 is SYGVKD. The CDR3 is 13 residues long. CDR3 sequence: CAISGGGGGEAFF. Written as DNA, the CDR3 is TGTGCCATCAGTGGTGGCGGTGGTGGTGAAGCTTTCTTT.

This rearrangement joins TRBV7-2 to TRBJ1-1; D possibly corresponds to TRBD1 (6 bases). CDR3 length: 13 residues. Trimming took 1 base from V and 6 from J, leaving 9 bases between them. Germline V CDR1 and CDR2: SGHTA, FQGNSA. CDR3 DNA sequence: TGTGCCAGCAGCTTAGACCAGGGGTCTGAAGCTTTCTTT. It encodes CASSLDQGSEAFF. Variable domain in full (rest from reference TRBV7-2 and TRBJ1-1): GAGVSQSPSNKVTEKGKDVELRCDPISGHTALYWYRQSLGQGLEFLIYFQGNSAPDKSGLPSDRFSAERTGGSVSTLTIQRTQQEDSAVYLCASSLDQGSEAFFGQGTRLTVV.

The chain employs TRBV24-1 and TRBJ1-5; 8 bases map to TRBD1. Unmatched junction bases numbered 4, after V lost 4 bases and J lost 6 bases. This CDR3 contains 14 residues. Germline loops: CDR1 KGHDR, CDR2 SFDVKD. CDR3 bases: TGTGCCACCAGTGACCCAGGGGGCGGTCAGCCCCAGCATTTT. This translates into CATSDPGGGQPQHF.

This clone appeared a single time. The chain has TRBV5-1 and TRBJ2-4; no reliable D call. This CDR3 spans 14 amino acids. Germline CDR1 is SGHRS and CDR2 is YFSETQ. The V end lost 0 bases, the J end lost 9 bases, and 13 bases lay between the germline ends. CDR3: CASSLDLRKVIQYF. In DNA form, the CDR3 reads TGCGCCAGCAGCTTGGACTTGAGGAAAGTCATTCAGTACTTC.

The chain joins TRBV2 to TRBJ2-7; TRBD1 might be the D (6 bases). The germline gives CDR1 SNHLY, CDR2 FYNNEI. V lost 6 bases and J lost 3, with 15 bases in between. This CDR3 is 14 amino acids long. The CDR3 region is CASRGRGTLYEQYF. In DNA form, the CDR3 reads TGTGCCAGCAGGGGAAGAGGGACACTCTACGAGCAGTACTTC.

The V call is TRBV2, the J call TRBJ1-1; a weak D match, TRBD1 (5 bases). CDR3 length: 13 amino acids. Germline CDR1 reads SNHLY; CDR2 reads FYNNEI. V was clipped by 2 bases and J by 4 bases, with 8 bases between them. DNA of the CDR3: TGTGCCAGCAGTGAAAGGGGTCTCACTGAAGCTTTCTTT. This gives the protein CASSERGLTEAFF.

The chain is built from TRBV7-2 and TRBJ2-7, with 8 bases matching TRBD2. V dropped 5 bases and J dropped 2; count of bases not matched to a gene: 17. The CDR3 is made up of 18 amino acids. The germline gives CDR1 SGHTA, CDR2 FQGNSA. The CDR3 loop is CASSLARIAAGAAYEQYF. The CDR3 DNA reads TGTGCCAGCAGCCTGGCCAGAATAGCAGCGGGAGCTGCCTACGAGCAGTACTTC.